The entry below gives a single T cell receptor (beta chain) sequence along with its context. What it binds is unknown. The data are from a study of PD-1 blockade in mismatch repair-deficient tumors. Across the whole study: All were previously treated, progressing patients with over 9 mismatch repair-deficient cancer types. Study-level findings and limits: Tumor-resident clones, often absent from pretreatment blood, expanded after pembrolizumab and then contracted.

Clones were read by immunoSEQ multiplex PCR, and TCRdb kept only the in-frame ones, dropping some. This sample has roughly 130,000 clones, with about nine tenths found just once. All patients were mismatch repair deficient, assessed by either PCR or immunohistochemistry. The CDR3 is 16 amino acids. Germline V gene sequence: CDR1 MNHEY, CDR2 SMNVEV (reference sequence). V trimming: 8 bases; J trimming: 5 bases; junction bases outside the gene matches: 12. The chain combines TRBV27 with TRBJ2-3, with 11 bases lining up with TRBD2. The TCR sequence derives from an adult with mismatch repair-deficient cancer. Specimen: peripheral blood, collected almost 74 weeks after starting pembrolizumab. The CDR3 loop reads CASGLQLAGVLDTQYF. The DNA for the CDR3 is TGTGCCAGCGGGCTTCAACTAGCGGGAGTGCTAGATACGCAGTATTTT.